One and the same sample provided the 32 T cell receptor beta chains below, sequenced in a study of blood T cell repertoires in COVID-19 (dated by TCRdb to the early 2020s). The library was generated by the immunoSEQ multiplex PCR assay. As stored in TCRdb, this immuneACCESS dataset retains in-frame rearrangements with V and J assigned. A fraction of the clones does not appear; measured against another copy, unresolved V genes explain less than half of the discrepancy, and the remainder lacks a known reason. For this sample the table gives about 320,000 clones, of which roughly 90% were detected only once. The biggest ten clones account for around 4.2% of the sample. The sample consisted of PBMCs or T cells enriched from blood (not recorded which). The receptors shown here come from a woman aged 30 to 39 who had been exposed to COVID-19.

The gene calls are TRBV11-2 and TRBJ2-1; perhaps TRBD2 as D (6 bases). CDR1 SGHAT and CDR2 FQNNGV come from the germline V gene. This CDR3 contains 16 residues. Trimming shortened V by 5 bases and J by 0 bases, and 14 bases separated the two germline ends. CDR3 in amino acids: CASSPAGPSSYNEQFF. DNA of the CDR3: TGTGCCAGCAGCCCCGCGGGGCCGAGCTCCTACAATGAGCAGTTCTTC. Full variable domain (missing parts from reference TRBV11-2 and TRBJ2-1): EAGVAQSPRYKIIEKRQSVAFWCNPISGHATLYWYQQILGQGPKLLIQFQNNGVVDDSQLPKDRFSAERLKGVDSTLKIQPAKLEDSAVYLCASSPAGPSSYNEQFFGPGTRLTVL.

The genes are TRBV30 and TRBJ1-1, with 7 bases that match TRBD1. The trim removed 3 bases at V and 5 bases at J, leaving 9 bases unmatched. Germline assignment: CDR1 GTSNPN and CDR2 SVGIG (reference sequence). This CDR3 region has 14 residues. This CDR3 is CAWRPAGGRTEAFF. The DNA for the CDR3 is TGTGCCTGGAGGCCCGCAGGGGGGAGAACTGAAGCTTTCTTT.

CDR3 sequence reads: CASSLGGNGPDTQYF. The CDR3 DNA is TGTGCCAGCAGTTTAGGGGGGAACGGGCCAGATACGCAGTATTTT. V usage is TRBV27 and J usage is TRBJ2-3; a weak D match, TRBD2 (6 bases). There are 15 residues in the CDR3. Trimming stripped 2 bases from V and 4 bases from J, with 13 bases between. CDR1 is MNHEY, CDR2 SMNVEV, per germline (reference sequence).

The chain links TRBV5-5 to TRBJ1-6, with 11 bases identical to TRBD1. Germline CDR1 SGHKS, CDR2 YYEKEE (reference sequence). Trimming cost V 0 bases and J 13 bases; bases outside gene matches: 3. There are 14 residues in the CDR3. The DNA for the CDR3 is TGTGCCAGCAGCTTGGAGGACAGGGGGCTTCCCCTCCACTTT. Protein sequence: CASSLEDRGLPLHF.

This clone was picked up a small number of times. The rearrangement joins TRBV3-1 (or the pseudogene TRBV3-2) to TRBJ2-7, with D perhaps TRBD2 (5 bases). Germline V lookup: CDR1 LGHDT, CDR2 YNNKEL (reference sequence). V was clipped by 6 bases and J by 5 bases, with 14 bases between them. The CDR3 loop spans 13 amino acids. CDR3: CASSRGGGDEQYF. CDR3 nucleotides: TGTGCCAGCAGTCGAGGTGGAGGTGACGAGCAGTACTTC.

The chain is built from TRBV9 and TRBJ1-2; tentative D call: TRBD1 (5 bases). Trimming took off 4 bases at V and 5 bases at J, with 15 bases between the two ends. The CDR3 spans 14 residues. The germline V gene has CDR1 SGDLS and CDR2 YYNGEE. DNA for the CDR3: TGTGCCAGCAGCTCAAGAGGAGGGACGTATGGCTACACCTTC. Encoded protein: CASSSRGGTYGYTF.

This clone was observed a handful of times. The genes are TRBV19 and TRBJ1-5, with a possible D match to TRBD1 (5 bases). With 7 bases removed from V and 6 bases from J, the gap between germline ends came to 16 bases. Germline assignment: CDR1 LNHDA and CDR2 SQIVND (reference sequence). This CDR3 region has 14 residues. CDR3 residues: CASKNWGGGQPQHF. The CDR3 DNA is TGTGCCAGTAAGAATTGGGGGGGTGGTCAGCCCCAGCATTTT.

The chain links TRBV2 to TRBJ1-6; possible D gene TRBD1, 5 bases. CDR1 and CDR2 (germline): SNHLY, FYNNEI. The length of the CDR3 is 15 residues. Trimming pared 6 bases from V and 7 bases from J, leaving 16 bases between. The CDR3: CASSADGGSNSPLHF. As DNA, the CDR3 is TGTGCCAGCAGCGCCGACGGGGGGTCGAATTCACCCCTCCACTTT.

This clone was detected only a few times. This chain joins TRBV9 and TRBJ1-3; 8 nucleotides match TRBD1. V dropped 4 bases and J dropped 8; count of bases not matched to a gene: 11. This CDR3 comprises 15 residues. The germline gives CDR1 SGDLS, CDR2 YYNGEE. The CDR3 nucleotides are TGTGCCAGCAGCCCCAGGACAGGGCCCATCGACACCATATATTTT. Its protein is CASSPRTGPIDTIYF.

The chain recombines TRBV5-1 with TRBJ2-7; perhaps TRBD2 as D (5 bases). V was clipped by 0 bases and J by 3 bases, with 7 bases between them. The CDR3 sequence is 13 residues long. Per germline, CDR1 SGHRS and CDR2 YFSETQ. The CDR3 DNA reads TGCGCCAGCAGCTTGGGGGGAGTCTACGAGCAGTACTTC. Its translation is CASSLGGVYEQYF.

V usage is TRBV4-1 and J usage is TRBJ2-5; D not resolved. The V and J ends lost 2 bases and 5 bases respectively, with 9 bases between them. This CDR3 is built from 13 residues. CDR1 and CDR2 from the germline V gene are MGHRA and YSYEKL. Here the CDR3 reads CASSQNSKETQYF. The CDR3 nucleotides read TGCGCCAGCAGCCAAAACTCGAAGGAGACCCAGTACTTC.

The CDR3 DNA sequence: TGTGCCAGCAGCTTTTCATCTCGAAGGGGTGGCAATCAGCCCCAGCATTTT. Encoded protein: CASSFSSRRGGNQPQHF. V usage is TRBV12-1 and J usage is TRBJ1-5; the table's D call, TRBD1, has no DNA check behind it. TRBV12-1 is a listed pseudogene. CDR3 size: 17 residues.

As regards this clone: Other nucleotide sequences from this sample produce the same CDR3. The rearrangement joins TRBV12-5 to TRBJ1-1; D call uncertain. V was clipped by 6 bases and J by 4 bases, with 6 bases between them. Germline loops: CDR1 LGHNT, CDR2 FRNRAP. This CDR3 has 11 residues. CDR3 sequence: CASGRGTEAFF. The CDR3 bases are TGTGCTAGTGGCCGGGGCACTGAAGCTTTCTTT.

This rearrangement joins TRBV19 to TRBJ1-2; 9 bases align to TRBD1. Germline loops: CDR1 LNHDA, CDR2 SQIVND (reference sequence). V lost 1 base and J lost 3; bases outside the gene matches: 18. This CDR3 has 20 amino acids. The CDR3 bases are TGTGCCAGTAGTATAGGTCTCAGAAAGGGGGACAGGGACCGCTACTATGGCTACACCTTC. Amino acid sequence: CASSIGLRKGDRDRYYGYTF.

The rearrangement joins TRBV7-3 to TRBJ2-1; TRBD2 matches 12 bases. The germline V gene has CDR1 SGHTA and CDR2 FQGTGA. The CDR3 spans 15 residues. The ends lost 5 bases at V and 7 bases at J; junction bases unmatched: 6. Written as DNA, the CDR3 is TGTGCCAGCAGCGAGCTAGCGGGGGGGCAAAATGAGCAGTTCTTC. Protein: CASSELAGGQNEQFF.

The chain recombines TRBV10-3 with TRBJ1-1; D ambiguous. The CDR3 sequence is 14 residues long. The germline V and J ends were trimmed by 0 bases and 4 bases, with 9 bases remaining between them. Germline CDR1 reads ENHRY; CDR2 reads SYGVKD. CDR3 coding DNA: TGTGCCATCAGTGAGTCGAAGGGAGGCACTGAAGCTTTCTTT. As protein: CAISESKGGTEAFF.

The CDR3 nucleotides read TGTGCCAGTAGCCCCGGGACAGGATCCTACGAGCAGTACTTC. It encodes CASSPGTGSYEQYF. The rearrangement links TRBV19 to TRBJ2-7, with 8 bases fitting TRBD1. The CDR3 totals 14 residues. V dropped 6 bases and J dropped 1; count of bases not matched to a gene: 5. Germline-derived CDR1 and CDR2 are LNHDA and SQIVND (reference sequence).

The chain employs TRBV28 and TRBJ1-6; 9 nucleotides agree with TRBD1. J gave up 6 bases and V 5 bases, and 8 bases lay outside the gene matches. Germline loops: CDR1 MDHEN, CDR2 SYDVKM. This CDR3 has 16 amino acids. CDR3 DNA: TGTGCCAGCAGTGGCCGTGGGACAGGGATTAATTCACCCCTCCACTTT. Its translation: CASSGRGTGINSPLHF.

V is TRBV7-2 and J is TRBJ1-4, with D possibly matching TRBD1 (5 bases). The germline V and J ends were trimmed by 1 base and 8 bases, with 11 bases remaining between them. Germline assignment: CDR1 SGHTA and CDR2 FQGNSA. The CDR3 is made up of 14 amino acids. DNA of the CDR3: TGTGCCAGCAGCTTAGGCAGGGAAACGGAAAAACTGTTTTTT. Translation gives CASSLGRETEKLFF.

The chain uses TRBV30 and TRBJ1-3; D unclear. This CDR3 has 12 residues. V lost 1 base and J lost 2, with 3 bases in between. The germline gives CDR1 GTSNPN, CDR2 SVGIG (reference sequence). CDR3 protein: CAWSAAGNTIYF. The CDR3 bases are TGTGCCTGGAGTGCCGCTGGAAACACCATATATTTT.

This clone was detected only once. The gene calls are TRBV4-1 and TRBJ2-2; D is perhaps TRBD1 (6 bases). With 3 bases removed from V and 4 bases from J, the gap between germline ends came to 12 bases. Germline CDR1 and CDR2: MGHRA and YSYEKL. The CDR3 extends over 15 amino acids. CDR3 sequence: CASSHVGAGTGELFF. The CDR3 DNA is TGCGCCAGCAGCCACGTGGGGGCCGGCACCGGGGAGCTGTTTTTT.

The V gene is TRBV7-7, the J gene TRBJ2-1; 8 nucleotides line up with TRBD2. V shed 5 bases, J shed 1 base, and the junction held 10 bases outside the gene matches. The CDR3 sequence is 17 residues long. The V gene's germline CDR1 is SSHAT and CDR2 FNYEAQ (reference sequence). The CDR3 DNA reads TGTGCCAGCAGCCCCTCCGCGAGCGGGGGTTCCTACAATGAGCAGTTCTTC. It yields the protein CASSPSASGGSYNEQFF.

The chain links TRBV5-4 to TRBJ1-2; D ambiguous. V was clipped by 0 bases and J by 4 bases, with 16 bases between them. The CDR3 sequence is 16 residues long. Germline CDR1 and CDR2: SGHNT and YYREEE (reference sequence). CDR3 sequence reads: CASSLVAREVGYGYTF. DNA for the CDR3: TGTGCCAGCAGCTTGGTGGCTAGGGAGGTCGGCTATGGCTACACCTTC.

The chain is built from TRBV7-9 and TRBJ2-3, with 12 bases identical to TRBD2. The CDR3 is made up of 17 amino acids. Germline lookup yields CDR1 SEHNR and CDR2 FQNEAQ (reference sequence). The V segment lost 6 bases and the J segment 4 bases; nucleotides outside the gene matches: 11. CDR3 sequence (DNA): TGTGCCAGCAGTCTAGCCCCTAGCGGGGGGGTCGCAGATACGCAGTATTTT. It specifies CASSLAPSGGVADTQYF. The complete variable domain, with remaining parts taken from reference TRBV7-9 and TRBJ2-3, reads DTGVSQNPRHKITKRGQNVTFRCDPISEHNRLYWYRQTLGQGPEFLTYFQNEAQLEKSRLLSDRFSAERPKGSFSTLEIQRTEQGDSAMYLCASSLAPSGGVADTQYFGPGTRLTVL.

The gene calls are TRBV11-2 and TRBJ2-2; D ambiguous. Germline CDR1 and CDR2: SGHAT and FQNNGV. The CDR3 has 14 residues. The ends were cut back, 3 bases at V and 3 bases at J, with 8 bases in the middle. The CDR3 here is CASSFPVDTGELFF. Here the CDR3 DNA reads TGTGCCAGCAGCTTCCCCGTCGACACCGGGGAGCTGTTTTTT.

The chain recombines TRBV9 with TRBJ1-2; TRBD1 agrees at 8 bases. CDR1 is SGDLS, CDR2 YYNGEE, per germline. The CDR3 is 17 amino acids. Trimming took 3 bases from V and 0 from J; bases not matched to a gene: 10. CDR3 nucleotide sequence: TGTGCCAGCAGCGATCCAGGACAGGGCCTCTCTAACTATGGCTACACCTTC. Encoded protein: CASSDPGQGLSNYGYTF.

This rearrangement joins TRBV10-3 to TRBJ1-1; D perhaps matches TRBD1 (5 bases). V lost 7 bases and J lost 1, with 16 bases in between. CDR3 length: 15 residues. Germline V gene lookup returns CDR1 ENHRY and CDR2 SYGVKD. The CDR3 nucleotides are TGTGCCATCAATGGCGGGGTTGGGGGGAACACTGAAGCTTTCTTT. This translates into CAINGGVGGNTEAFF.

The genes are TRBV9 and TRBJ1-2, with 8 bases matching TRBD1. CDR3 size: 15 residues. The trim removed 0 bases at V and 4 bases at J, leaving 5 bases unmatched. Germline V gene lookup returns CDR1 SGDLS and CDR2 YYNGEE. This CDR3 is CASSVGSTGGYGYTF. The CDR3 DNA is TGTGCCAGCAGCGTAGGTAGTACAGGGGGCTATGGCTACACCTTC.

For the CDR3, the DNA is TGTGCCAGCAGCTTAGACAGGGATTATCGAGCTTTCTTT. It yields the protein CASSLDRDYRAFF. The chain combines TRBV11-2 with TRBJ1-1; D might be TRBD1 (5 bases). CDR1 and CDR2 from the germline V gene are SGHAT and FQNNGV. The CDR3 contains 13 residues. Trimming pared 0 bases from V and 10 bases from J, leaving 12 bases between.

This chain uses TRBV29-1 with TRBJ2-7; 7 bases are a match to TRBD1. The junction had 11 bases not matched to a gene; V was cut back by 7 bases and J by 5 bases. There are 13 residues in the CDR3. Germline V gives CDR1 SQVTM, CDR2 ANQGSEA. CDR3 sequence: CSGQQGILNEQYF. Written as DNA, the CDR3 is TGCAGCGGACAACAGGGGATCCTCAACGAGCAGTACTTC.

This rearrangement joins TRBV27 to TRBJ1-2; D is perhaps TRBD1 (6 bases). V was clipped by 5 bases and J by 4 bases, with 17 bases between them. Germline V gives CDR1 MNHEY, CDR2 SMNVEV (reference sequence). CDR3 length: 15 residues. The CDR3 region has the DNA TGTGCCAGCAGTGCCAGGGGAGTAGTGGCCTATGGCTACACCTTC. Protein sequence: CASSARGVVAYGYTF.

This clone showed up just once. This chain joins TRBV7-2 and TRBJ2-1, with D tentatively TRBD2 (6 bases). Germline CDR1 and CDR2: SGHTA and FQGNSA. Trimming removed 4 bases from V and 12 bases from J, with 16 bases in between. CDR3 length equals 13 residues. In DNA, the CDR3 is TGTGCCAGCAGCTCGCAGGGCCTGCGGGGGCAGTTCTTC. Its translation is CASSSQGLRGQFF. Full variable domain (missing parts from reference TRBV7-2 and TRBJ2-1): GAGVSQSPSNKVTEKGKDVELRCDPISGHTALYWYRQSLGQGLEFLIYFQGNSAPDKSGLPSDRFSAERTGGSVSTLTIQRTQQEDSAVYLCASSSQGLRGQFFGPGTRLTVL.